One sample yielded the 8 T cell receptor beta chains listed below, sequenced in a study of blood T cell repertoires in COVID-19. Measured with immunoSEQ multiplex PCR; TCRdb has only the in-frame clones, and not every one. The table has 110,000 or so clones, 81% seen once. Sequences were obtained from peripheral blood. The receptors were gathered from a man in his forties or fifties with acute or convalescent COVID-19.

This clone was observed a handful of times. The chain recombines TRBV14 with TRBJ1-2; no reliable D call. This CDR3 spans 13 amino acids. Germline V lookup: CDR1 SGHDN, CDR2 FVKESK. V lost 4 bases, J lost 8 bases, and 14 bases lay in between. The DNA of the CDR3 is TGTGCCAGCAGCCCCACCGACTCCTTGGGCTACACCTTC. As protein: CASSPTDSLGYTF.

This clone was seen once. The chain employs TRBV6-5 and TRBJ1-2, with 7 bases aligning to TRBD1. The germline gives CDR1 MNHEY, CDR2 SVGAGI. V lost 0 bases and J lost 5; bases outside the gene matches: 3. The CDR3 has 14 residues. This chain's CDR3 is CASSYSAGQYGYTF. The CDR3 nucleotides read TGTGCCAGCAGTTACTCGGCGGGACAGTATGGCTACACCTTC.

This clone was detected only a few times. The gene calls are TRBV6-1 and TRBJ1-5; D ambiguous. CDR1 is MNHNS, CDR2 SASEGT, per germline. The CDR3 sequence is 13 residues long. The V end was cut by 3 bases, the J end by 4 bases, with 7 bases between. The CDR3 DNA follows: TGTGCCAGCAGTGAGGTGAGAAATCAGCCCCAGCATTTT. Protein: CASSEVRNQPQHF.

V usage is TRBV3-1 (or the pseudogene TRBV3-2) and J usage is TRBJ2-2; 7 bases map to TRBD1. Germline V CDR1 and CDR2: LGHDT, YNNKEL (reference sequence). V dropped 2 bases and J dropped 13; count of bases not matched to a gene: 10. The CDR3 is 14 residues long. Here the CDR3 reads CASSQSTGQLWLFF. CDR3 sequence (DNA): TGTGCCAGCAGCCAATCGACGGGACAGCTGTGGCTGTTTTTT.

V and J are TRBV5-1 and TRBJ2-1; D is perhaps TRBD1 (5 bases). Per the germline V gene, CDR1 is SGHRS and CDR2 is YFSETQ. The CDR3 is made up of 15 amino acids. Trimming removed 4 bases at V and 9 bases at J, with 20 bases between. CDR3 in amino acids: CASSQNSGHRGEQFF. DNA of the CDR3: TGCGCCAGCAGCCAGAACTCTGGGCATAGGGGTGAGCAGTTCTTC.

The rearrangement uses TRBV9 and TRBJ1-3, with D unresolved. Germline-derived CDR1 and CDR2 are SGDLS and YYNGEE. The CDR3 totals 12 residues. V lost 4 bases to trimming and J lost 2 bases, with 4 bases between them. CDR3 residues: CASSSTGNTIYF. DNA of the CDR3: TGTGCCAGCAGCTCTACTGGAAACACCATATATTTT.

The rearrangement links TRBV5-1 to TRBJ1-1, with 8 bases identical to TRBD1. The V and J ends lost 0 bases and 7 bases, in that order; junction bases with no gene match: 5. CDR1 and CDR2 (germline): SGHRS, YFSETQ. There are 14 residues in the CDR3. In DNA form, the CDR3 reads TGCGCCAGCAGCTTGGGACAGGGGCTACGTGAAGCTTTCTTT. Amino acids: CASSLGQGLREAFF.

The chain has TRBV6-6 and TRBJ2-2, with D tentatively TRBD2 (5 bases). The germline V and J ends were trimmed by 7 bases and 0 bases, with 12 bases remaining between them. The CDR3 contains 15 residues. Germline CDR1 reads MNHNY; CDR2 reads SVGAGI (reference sequence). This chain's CDR3 is CASTRTGTNTGELFF. The CDR3 bases are TGTGCCAGCACTCGGACGGGGACGAACACCGGGGAGCTGTTTTTT.